The rows below give T cell receptor beta chains drawn from one sample of a study of T-cell reconstitution after alpha-beta-depleted transplantation in children. From the PCR reads, TCRdb called clonotypes with MiXCR, one entry per CDR3 protein. The table records about 400,000 distinct CDR3 sequences, over 20% of them present only once. This material consisted of PBMCs from the stem cell graft donor, taken from the stem cell graft. The origin of the receptors is a human donor who donated a stem cell graft to a child with acute myeloid leukemia. Each CDR3 is given with its conserved first and last residue. A D gene is named only where the DNA matches it firmly. Where a row states a size, it is once, few, many or the class of an expanded clone; other rows omit it.

cdr3_aa | cdr3_nt | d_call | v_call | clone_size | j_call
CAITGGVYGYTF | TGTGCCATCACGGGAGGGGTCTATGGCTACACCTTC | - | TRBV10-3 | many | TRBJ1-2
CASSLGVGLTGELFF | TGTGCCAGCAGTTTAGGGGTAGGGCTGACCGGGGAGCTGTTTTTT | - | TRBV12-3/TRBV12-4 | few | TRBJ2-2
CASSMTGAGEQFF | TGTGCCAGCAGTATGACAGGGGCCGGAGAGCAGTTCTTC | TRBD1 | TRBV2 | - | TRBJ2-1
CASSSALSGRVYEQYF | TGTGCCAGCAGCTCAGCACTTAGCGGGAGAGTCTACGAGCAGTACTTC | TRBD2 | TRBV7-9 | - | TRBJ2-7
CASNPRGNTEAFF | TGTGCCAGCAACCCCCGGGGTAACACTGAAGCTTTCTTT | - | TRBV2 | few | TRBJ1-1
CASTKRQGPYGYTF | TGTGCCAGCACCAAAAGACAGGGACCCTATGGCTACACCTTC | TRBD1 | TRBV12-3/TRBV12-4 | many | TRBJ1-2
CATSDPRQGASYNEQFF | TGTGCCACCAGTGACCCCAGACAGGGGGCCTCCTACAATGAGCAGTTCTTC | TRBD1 | TRBV24-1 | - | TRBJ2-1
CASSPALAISYEQYF | TGTGCCAGTAGTCCCGCGCTAGCTATCAGCTACGAGCAGTACTTC | - | TRBV19 | - | TRBJ2-7
CASREGTGLGNEQYF | TGCGCCAGCAGGGAGGGGACCGGGCTTGGGAACGAGCAGTACTTC | - | TRBV4-1 | - | TRBJ2-7
CATTTEGELFF | TGTGCCACCACCACGGAGGGGGAGCTGTTTTTT | - | TRBV15 | few | TRBJ2-2